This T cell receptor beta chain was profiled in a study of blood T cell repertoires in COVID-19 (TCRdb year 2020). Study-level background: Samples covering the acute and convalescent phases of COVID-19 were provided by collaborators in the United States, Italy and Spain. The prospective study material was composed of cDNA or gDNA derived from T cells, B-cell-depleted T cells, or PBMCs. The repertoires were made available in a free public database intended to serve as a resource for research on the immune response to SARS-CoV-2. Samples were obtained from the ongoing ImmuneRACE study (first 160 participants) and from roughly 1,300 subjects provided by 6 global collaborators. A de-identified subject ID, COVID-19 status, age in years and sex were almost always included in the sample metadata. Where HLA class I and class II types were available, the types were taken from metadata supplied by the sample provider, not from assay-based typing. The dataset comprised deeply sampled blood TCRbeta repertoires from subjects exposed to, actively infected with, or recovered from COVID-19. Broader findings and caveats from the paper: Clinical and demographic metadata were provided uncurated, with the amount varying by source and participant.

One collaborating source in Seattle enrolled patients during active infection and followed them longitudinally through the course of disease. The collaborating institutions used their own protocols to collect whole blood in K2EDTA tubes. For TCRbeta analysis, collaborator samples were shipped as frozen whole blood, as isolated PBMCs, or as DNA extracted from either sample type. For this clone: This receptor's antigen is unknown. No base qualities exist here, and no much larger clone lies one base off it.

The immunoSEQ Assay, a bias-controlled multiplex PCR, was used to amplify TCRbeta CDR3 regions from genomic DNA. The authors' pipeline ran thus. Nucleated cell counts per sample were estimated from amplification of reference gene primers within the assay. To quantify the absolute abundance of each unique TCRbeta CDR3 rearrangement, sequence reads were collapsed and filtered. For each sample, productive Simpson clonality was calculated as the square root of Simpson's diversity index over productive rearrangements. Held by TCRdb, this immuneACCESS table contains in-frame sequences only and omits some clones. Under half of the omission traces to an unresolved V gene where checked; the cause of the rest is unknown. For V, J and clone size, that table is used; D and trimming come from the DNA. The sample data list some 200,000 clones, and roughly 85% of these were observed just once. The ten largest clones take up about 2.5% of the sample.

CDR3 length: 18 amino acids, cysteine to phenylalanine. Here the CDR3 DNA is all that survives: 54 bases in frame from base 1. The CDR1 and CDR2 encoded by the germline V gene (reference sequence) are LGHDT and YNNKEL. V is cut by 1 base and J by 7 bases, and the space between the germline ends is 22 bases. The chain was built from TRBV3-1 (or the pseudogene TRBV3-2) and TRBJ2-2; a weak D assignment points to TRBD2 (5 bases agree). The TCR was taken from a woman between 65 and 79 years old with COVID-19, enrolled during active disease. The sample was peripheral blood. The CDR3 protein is CASSQGLRAGWSGGELFF. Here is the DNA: TGTGCCAGCAGCCAAGGATTGCGGGCAGGTTGGTCCGGCGGGGAGCTGTTTTTT.